This T cell receptor beta chain was profiled in a study of circulating tumor DNA in untreated peripheral T-cell lymphoma. Overall study results and limits: Tumor-specific clonotypes: identified in more than 75% of patients, less than 90% of baseline tissues.

A few counts support this clone. The antigen is not known. This tumor tissue came from a pretreatment baseline collection. TCRdb's copy holds only in-frame clones and misses some; the assay was immunoSEQ multiplex PCR. The table records 2,000 or so clones, 71% of them present only once. Trimming shortened V by 5 bases and J by 4 bases, and 11 bases separated the two germline ends. This CDR3 comprises 13 residues. Sequencing used tumor tissue. This clonotype was obtained from a human donor with peripheral T-cell lymphoma. The chain employs TRBV7-1 and TRBJ1-1; D is unresolved. TRBV7-1 is labeled an ORF, and its function is uncertain. DNA for the CDR3: TGTGCCAGCAGCCTCCTCTCGTCCACTGAAGCTTTCTTT. It yields the protein CASSLLSSTEAFF.